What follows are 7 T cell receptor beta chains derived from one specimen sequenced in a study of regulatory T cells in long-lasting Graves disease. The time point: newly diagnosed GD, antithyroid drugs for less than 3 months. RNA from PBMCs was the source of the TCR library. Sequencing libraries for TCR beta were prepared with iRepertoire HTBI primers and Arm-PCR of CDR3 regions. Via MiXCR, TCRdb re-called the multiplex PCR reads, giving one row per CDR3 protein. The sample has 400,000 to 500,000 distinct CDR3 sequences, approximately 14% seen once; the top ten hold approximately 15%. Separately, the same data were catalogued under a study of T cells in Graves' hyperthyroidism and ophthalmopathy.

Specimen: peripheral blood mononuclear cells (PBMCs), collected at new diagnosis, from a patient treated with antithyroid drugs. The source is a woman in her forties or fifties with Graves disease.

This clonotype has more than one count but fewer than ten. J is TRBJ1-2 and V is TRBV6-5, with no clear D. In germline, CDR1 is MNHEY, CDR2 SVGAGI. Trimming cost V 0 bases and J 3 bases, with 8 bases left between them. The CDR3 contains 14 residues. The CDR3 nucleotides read TGTGCCAGCAGTTACTCCGGCAGAGACTATGGCTACACCTTC. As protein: CASSYSGRDYGYTF.

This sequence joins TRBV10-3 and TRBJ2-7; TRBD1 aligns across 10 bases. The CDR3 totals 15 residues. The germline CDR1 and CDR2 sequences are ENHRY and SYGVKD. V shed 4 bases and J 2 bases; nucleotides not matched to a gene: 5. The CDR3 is CAISGPGQGTYEQYF. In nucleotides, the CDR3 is TGTGCCATCAGTGGTCCGGGACAGGGGACCTACGAGCAGTACTTC.

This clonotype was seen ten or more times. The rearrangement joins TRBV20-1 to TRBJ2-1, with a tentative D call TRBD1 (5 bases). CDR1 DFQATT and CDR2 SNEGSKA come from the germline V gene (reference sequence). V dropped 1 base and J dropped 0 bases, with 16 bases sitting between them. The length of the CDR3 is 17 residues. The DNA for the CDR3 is TGCAGTGCTAGAGGAGAAGGGGTAGATCCCTCCTACAATGAGCAGTTCTTC. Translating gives CSARGEGVDPSYNEQFF.

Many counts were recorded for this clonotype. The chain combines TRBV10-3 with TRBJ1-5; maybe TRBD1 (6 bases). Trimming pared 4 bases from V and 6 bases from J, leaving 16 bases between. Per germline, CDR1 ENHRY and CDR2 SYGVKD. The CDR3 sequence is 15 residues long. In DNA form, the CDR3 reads TGTGCCATCAGTGTGAGTTGGGGGGCTGGTCAGCCCCAGCATTTT. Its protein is CAISVSWGAGQPQHF.

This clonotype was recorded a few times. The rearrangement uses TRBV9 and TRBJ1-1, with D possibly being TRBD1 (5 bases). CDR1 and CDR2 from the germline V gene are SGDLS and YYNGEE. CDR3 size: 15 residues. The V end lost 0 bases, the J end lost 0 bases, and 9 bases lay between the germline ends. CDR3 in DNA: TGTGCCAGCAGCGTAGGGGGCAACTTGAACACTGAAGCTTTCTTT. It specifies CASSVGGNLNTEAFF.

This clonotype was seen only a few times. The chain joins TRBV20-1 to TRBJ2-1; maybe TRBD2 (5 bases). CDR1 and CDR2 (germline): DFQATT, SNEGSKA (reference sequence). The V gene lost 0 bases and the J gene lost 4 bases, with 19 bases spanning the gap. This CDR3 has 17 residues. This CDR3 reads CSARDIKDSIFYNEQFF. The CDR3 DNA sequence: TGCAGTGCTAGAGACATCAAGGACTCTATTTTTTACAATGAGCAGTTCTTC.

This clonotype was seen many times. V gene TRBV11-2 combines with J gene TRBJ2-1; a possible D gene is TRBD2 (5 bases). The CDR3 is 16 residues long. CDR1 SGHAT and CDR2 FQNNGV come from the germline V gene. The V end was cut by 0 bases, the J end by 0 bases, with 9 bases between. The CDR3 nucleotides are TGTGCCAGCAGCTTAGATCGGGGATCCTCCTACAATGAGCAGTTCTTC. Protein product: CASSLDRGSSYNEQFF.